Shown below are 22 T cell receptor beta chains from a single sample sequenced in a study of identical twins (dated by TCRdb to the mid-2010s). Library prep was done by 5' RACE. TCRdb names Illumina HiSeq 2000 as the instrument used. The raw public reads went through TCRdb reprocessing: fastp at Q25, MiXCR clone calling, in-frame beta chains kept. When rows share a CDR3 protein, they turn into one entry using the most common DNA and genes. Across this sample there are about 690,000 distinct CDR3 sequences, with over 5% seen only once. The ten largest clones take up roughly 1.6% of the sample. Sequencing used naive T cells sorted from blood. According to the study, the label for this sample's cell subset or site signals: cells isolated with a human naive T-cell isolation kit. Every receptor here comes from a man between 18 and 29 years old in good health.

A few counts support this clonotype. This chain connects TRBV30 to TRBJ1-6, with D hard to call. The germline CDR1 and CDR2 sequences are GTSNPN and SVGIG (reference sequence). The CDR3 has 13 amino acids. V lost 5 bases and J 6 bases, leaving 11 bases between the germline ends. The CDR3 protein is CAWDLSLNSPLHF. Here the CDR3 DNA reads TGTGCCTGGGACTTGTCCCTTAATTCACCCCTCCACTTT.

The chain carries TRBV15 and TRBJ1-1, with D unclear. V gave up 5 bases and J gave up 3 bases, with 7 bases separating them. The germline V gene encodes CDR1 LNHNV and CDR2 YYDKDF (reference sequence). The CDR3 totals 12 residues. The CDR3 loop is CATSRRDTEAFF. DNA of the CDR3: TGTGCCACCAGCCGTAGAGACACTGAAGCTTTCTTT.

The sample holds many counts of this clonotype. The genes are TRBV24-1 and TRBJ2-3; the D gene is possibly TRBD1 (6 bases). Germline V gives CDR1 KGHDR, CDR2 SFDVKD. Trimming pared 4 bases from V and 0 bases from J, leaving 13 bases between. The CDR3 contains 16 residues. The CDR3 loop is CATSDQARGSTDTQYF. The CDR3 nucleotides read TGTGCCACCAGTGACCAAGCCAGGGGTAGCACAGATACGCAGTATTTT.

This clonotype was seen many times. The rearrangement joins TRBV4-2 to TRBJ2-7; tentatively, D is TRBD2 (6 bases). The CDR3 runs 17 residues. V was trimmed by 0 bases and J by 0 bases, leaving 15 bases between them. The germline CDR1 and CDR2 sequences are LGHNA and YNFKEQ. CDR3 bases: TGTGCCAGCAGCCAAGATCGGGGCGGGGACCCCTCCTACGAGCAGTACTTC. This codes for CASSQDRGGDPSYEQYF.

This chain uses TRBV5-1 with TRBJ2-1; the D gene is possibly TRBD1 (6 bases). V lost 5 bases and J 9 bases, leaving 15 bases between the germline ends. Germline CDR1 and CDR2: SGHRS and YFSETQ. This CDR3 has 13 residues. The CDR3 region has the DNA TGCGCCAGCAGTCCCACACAGGGCGCTGAGCAGTTCTTC. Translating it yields CASSPTQGAEQFF.

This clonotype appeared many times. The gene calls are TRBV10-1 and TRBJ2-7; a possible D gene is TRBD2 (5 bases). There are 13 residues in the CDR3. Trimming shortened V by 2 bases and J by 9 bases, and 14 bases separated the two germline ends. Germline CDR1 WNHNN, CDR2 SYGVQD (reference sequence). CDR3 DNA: TGCGCCAGCAGTGAGGACTCTCGGGGAGCGCAGTACGTC. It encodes CASSEDSRGAQYV.

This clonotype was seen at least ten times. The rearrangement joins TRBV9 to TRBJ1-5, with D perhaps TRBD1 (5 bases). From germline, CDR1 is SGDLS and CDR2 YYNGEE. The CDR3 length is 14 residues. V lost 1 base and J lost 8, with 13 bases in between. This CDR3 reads CASSVSGSGEPQHF. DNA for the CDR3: TGTGCCAGCAGCGTATCAGGGTCCGGGGAGCCCCAGCATTTT.

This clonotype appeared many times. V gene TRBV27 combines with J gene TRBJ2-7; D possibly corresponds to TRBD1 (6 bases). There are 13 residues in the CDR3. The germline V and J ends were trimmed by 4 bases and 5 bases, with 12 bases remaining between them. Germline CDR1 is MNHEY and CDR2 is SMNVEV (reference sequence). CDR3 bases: TGTGCCAGCAGTTATCAGGGGTCCCACGAGCAGTACTTC. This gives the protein CASSYQGSHEQYF.

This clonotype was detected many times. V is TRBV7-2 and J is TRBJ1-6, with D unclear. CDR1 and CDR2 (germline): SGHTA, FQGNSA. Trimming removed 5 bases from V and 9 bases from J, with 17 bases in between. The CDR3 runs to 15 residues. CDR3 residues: CASSPAPRGGSPLHF. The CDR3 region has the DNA TGTGCCAGCAGCCCCGCCCCCCGGGGTGGTTCACCCCTCCACTTT.

For the CDR3, the DNA is TGTGCCAGCAGCTTCGTCCCCGGGGGCTATGGCTACACCTTC. Protein sequence: CASSFVPGGYGYTF. The chain is built from TRBV12-3 or TRBV12-4 and TRBJ1-2, with D perhaps matching TRBD1 (5 bases). V lost 6 bases, J lost 4 bases, and 15 bases lay in between. The CDR3 sequence is 14 residues long.

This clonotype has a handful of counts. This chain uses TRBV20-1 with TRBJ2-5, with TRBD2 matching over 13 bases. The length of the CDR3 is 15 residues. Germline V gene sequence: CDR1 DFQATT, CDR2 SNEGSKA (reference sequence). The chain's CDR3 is CRTSGRPRPQETQYF. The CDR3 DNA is TGCAGGACTAGCGGGAGGCCGCGACCCCAAGAGACCCAGTACTTC.

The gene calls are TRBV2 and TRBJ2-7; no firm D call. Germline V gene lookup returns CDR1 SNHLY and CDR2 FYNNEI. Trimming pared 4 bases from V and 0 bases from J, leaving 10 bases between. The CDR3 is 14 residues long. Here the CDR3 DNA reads TGTGCCAGCAGTGGGCAGGATCTCTCCTACGAGCAGTACGTC. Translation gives CASSGQDLSYEQYV.

CDR3 DNA: TGTGCCAGCAGCTTGGTACGAAACCAAGAGACCCAGTACTTC. The encoded protein is CASSLVRNQETQYF. The V gene is TRBV7-9, the J gene TRBJ2-5; D not certain. The germline gives CDR1 SEHNR, CDR2 FQNEAQ (reference sequence). With 3 bases removed from V and 0 bases from J, the gap between germline ends came to 8 bases. This CDR3 spans 14 amino acids. The full variable domain, in which reference TRBV7-9 and TRBJ2-5 provide the parts outside the CDR3, is DTGVSQNPRHKITKRGQNVTFRCDPISEHNRLYWYRQTLGQGPEFLTYFQNEAQLEKSRLLSDRFSAERPKGSFSTLEIQRTEQGDSAMYLCASSLVRNQETQYFGPGTRLLVL.

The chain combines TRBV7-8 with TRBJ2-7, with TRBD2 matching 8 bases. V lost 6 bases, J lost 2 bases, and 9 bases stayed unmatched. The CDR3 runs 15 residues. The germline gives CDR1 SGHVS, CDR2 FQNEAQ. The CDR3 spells CASSFSGNLAYEQYF. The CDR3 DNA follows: TGTGCCAGCAGTTTTAGCGGGAATCTTGCCTACGAGCAGTACTTC.

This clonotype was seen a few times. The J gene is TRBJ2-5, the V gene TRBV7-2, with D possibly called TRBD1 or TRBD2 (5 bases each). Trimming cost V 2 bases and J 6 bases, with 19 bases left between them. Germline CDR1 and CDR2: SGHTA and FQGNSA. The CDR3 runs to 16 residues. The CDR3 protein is CASSLSAGMGEQTQYF. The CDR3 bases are TGTGCCAGCAGCTTATCGGCAGGGATGGGGGAACAGACCCAGTACTTC.

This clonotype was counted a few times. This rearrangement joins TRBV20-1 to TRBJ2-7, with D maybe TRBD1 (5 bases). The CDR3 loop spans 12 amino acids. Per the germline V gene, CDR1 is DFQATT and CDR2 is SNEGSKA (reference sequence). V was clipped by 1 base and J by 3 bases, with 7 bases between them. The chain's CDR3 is CSARARGYEQYF. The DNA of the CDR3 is TGCAGTGCTAGAGCTAGGGGCTACGAGCAGTACTTC.

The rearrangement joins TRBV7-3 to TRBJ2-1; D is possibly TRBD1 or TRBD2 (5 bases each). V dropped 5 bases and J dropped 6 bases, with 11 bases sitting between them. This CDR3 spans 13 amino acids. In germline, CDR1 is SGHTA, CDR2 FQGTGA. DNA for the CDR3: TGTGCCAGCAGCCACCGGGACGTCAATGAGCAGTTCTTC. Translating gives CASSHRDVNEQFF.

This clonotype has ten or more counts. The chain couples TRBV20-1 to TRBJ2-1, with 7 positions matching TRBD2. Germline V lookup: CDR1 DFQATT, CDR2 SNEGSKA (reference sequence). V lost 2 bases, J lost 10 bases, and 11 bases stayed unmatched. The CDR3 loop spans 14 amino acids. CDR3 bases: TGCAGTGCTAGATCTCAGTCCCAGGGAGGGGAGCAGTTCTTC. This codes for CSARSQSQGGEQFF.

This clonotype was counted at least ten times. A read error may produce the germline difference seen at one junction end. In DNA form, the CDR3 reads TGTGCCAGCAGCTTAGAGACTAGCAGAGATACGCAGTATTTT. It is translated as CASSLETSRDTQYF. The gene calls are TRBV7-2 and TRBJ2-3; 7 nucleotides align to TRBD2. Per the germline V gene, CDR1 is SGHTA and CDR2 is FQGNSA. The CDR3 runs to 14 residues.

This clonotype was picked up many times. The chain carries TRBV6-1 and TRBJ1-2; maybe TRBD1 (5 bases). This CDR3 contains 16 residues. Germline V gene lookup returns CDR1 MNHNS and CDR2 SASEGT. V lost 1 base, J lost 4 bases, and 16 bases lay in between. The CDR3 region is CASSEEGIGQTYGYTF. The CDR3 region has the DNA TGTGCCAGCAGTGAAGAGGGGATCGGGCAGACCTATGGCTACACCTTC.

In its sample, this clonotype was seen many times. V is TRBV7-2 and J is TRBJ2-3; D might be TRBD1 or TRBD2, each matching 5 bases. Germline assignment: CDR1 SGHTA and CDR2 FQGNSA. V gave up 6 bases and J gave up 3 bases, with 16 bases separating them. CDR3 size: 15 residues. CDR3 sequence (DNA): TGTGCCAGCAGTTCATGGGACGAAGGGACAGATACGCAGTATTTT. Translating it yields CASSSWDEGTDTQYF.

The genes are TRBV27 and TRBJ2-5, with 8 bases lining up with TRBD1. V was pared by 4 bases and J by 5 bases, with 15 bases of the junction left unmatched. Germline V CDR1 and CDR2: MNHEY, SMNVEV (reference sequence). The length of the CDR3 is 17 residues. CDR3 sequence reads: CASSSYPLGRGLETQYF. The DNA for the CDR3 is TGTGCCAGCAGTTCATATCCCCTGGGCAGGGGGCTGGAGACCCAGTACTTC.